The next 4 T cell receptor beta chains were all read from a single sample in a study of vaccination and CD4 T cells after COVID-19. Antigens of these TCRs are unknown. The treatment denotes: roughly 11-day PBMC culture with coronavirus spike peptide pools or control peptides (ViraFEST assay). The unexposed donor's CD4+ T cells were collected before the COVID-19 pandemic (2011-2018). The Oncomine TCR Beta short-read assay generated sequence data from the DNA of cultured CD4+ T cells. TCRdb re-called the PCR reads with MiXCR, one entry per CDR3 protein. The repertoire includes several thousand distinct CDR3 sequences, around 50% of them detected once, and about 41% sits in the top ten. The sequenced material came from CD4+ T cells from blood, cultured in vitro. The source of these receptors is a human donor in good health.

CDR3 DNA sequence: TGTGCCAGTAGTGTGGACGGCCAGGAAAAACTGTTTTTT. Translating gives CASSVDGQEKLFF. The chain uses TRBV19 and TRBJ1-4; the D is unclear. Germline CDR1 and CDR2: LNHDA and SQIVND (reference sequence). CDR3 length: 13 residues. V was pared by 5 bases and J by 8 bases, with 12 bases between.

The chain links TRBV28 to TRBJ2-2; 7 positions match TRBD1. Germline V gene data show CDR1 as MDHEN and CDR2 as SYDVKM. The V and J ends lost 5 bases and 6 bases, in that order; junction bases with no gene match: 15. The CDR3 is 17 residues long. The CDR3 loop is CASSLLGRGLGAGELFF. CDR3 nucleotides: TGTGCCAGCAGTCTCTTAGGAAGGGGGCTGGGAGCCGGGGAGCTGTTTTTT.

The chain uses TRBV11-2 and TRBJ1-2; D gene ambiguous. This CDR3 spans 16 amino acids. Trimming cost V 0 bases and J 3 bases, with 14 bases left between them. Germline V gives CDR1 SGHAT, CDR2 FQNNGV. CDR3: CASSLEVTGGDYGYTF. In DNA, the CDR3 is TGTGCCAGCAGCTTAGAGGTCACGGGCGGTGACTATGGCTACACCTTC.

This clonotype was detected only a few times. The V gene is TRBV10-3, the J gene TRBJ2-7; D remains unclear. Germline V lookup: CDR1 ENHRY, CDR2 SYGVKD. Trimming stripped 0 bases from V and 0 bases from J, with 9 bases between. This CDR3 region has 15 residues. This CDR3 reads CAISESAAVSYEQYF. The CDR3 coding sequence is TGTGCCATCAGTGAGTCGGCGGCGGTCTCCTACGAGCAGTACTTC.